The clone carrying this T cell receptor (beta chain) was recorded a few times. Its specificity is not known. The record originates from a study of CD8 T cells in ankylosing spondylitis. Study-wide findings and caveats: Earlier authors reported some of these motif variants in reactive arthritis synovial fluid and blood. Researchers reportedly found disease-linked clones significantly enriched in matched ankylosing spondylitis synovial fluid. Typical of ankylosing spondylitis blood, it appeared, was a TCR beta motif of 7 or 8 highly homologous variants.

V shed 6 bases and J 4 bases; nucleotides not matched to a gene: 0. The CDR3 has 12 residues. CDR1 is KGHSH and CDR2 is LQKENI in the germline V gene. TCRdb reprocessed the 5' RACE reads via MiXCR and lists one record per CDR3 protein. Found here are roughly 150,000 distinct CDR3 sequences, roughly 30% of them singletons; the top ten hold around 6.2%. This clonotype was sampled from a male donor with ankylosing spondylitis. V usage is TRBV18 and J usage is TRBJ2-1, with 7 bases lining up with TRBD2. The sequencing sample was made of synovial fluid, either unsorted or a sorted T cell fraction (not recorded which). CDR3 region: CASSREYNEQFF. The CDR3 nucleotides read TGTGCCAGCTCGCGGGAGTACAATGAGCAGTTCTTC.